The 7 T cell receptor beta chains below were found in one sample sequenced in a study of blood T cell repertoires in COVID-19. Assay used: immunoSEQ multiplex PCR; TCRdb lists only in-frame clones, some missing. The data hold over 100,000 clones, with approximately 86% observed a single time. Sequencing was carried out using peripheral blood. The receptor set was obtained from a man in his forties with acute or convalescent COVID-19.

The chain has TRBV3-1 (or the pseudogene TRBV3-2) and TRBJ2-1; 7 nucleotides align to TRBD1. Trimming removed 5 bases from V and 7 bases from J; junction bases left unmatched: 14. The CDR3 has 16 residues. CDR1 and CDR2 (germline): LGHDT, YNNKEL (reference sequence). The CDR3 loop reads CASSTGPGQESNEQFF. For the CDR3, the DNA is TGTGCCAGCAGCACAGGCCCCGGACAGGAGTCGAATGAGCAGTTCTTC.

The chain couples TRBV4-2 to TRBJ1-6; the D is unclear. The length of the CDR3 is 15 residues. Germline values: CDR1 LGHNA, CDR2 YNFKEQ. Trimming took off 1 base at V and 8 bases at J, with 12 bases between the two ends. The chain's CDR3 is CASSQGRGEDSPLHF. CDR3 nucleotide sequence: TGTGCCAGCAGCCAAGGAAGAGGCGAGGATTCACCCCTCCACTTT.

The chain recombines TRBV19 with TRBJ1-5; 9 bases agree with TRBD1. Germline CDR1 LNHDA, CDR2 SQIVND (reference sequence). The V and J ends lost 4 bases and 2 bases, in that order; junction bases with no gene match: 6. This CDR3 has 16 residues. CDR3 residues: CASSKKRTGGNQPQHF. The CDR3 DNA reads TGTGCCAGTAGTAAAAAAAGGACAGGGGGCAATCAGCCCCAGCATTTT.

The V call is TRBV11-2, the J call TRBJ2-2, with 8 bases matching TRBD1. V trimming: 3 bases; J trimming: 1 base; junction bases outside the gene matches: 7. The CDR3 contains 17 residues. CDR1 and CDR2 (germline): SGHAT, FQNNGV. The DNA of the CDR3 is TGTGCCAGCAGCTTCCTGACAGGGGCCTTGAACACCGGGGAGCTGTTTTTT. Translated: CASSFLTGALNTGELFF.

V gene TRBV3-1 (or the pseudogene TRBV3-2) combines with J gene TRBJ2-5; 14 bases match TRBD2. Unmatched junction bases numbered 9, after V lost 4 bases and J lost 5 bases. Germline loops: CDR1 LGHDT, CDR2 YNNKEL (reference sequence). CDR3 length equals 17 residues. CDR3 bases: TGTGCCAGCAGCCCGGGACTAGCGGGAGTACGCCGGGAGACCCAGTACTTC. Protein sequence: CASSPGLAGVRRETQYF.

The V call is TRBV11-2, the J call TRBJ1-6; 10 nucleotides agree with TRBD1. The CDR3 is 15 amino acids. J gave up 8 bases and V 6 bases, and 7 bases lay outside the gene matches. CDR1 is SGHAT, CDR2 FQNNGV, per germline. Written as DNA, the CDR3 is TGTGCCAGCAGAGGGGGGACAGGGGTATATTCACCCCTCCACTTT. Translating gives CASRGGTGVYSPLHF.

J is TRBJ1-3 and V is TRBV19; D is undetermined. The CDR3 contains 14 residues. The V gene's germline CDR1 is LNHDA and CDR2 SQIVND (reference sequence). Trimming took off 5 bases at V and 2 bases at J, with 10 bases between the two ends. The CDR3 spells CASSFLSPGNTIYF. In DNA, the CDR3 is TGTGCCAGTAGTTTTCTAAGCCCTGGAAACACCATATATTTT.